This TCR beta chain was found in a study of a mutant IDH1 vaccine in newly diagnosed glioma. Study context: Patients previously underwent radiotherapy, temozolomide, or both, and most underwent both. Week 47 marked visit V13, whereas week 35 marked visit V12.

This CDR3 region has 15 residues. CDR1 SEHNR and CDR2 FQNEAQ come from the germline V gene (reference sequence). Trimming cost V 6 bases and J 2 bases, with 16 bases left between them. As concerns this clone: The antigen is undetermined.

Repertoires were generated with immunoSEQ multiplex PCR, while TCRdb's copy carries only in-frame clones and drops some. The sample has about 56,000 clones, about 79% seen once; the top ten hold 5.3%. Noted time point: week 47, end of study. In every dose of vaccine, 300 ug of mutant IDH1 20-mer peptide was given alongside topical imiquimod. The TCR originated in a man aged 50 or older with glioma. The genes are TRBV7-9 and TRBJ1-1, with D possibly being TRBD1 (5 bases). Here the sequenced sample was PBMCs, taken from a glioma patient whose treatment included an IDH1 peptide vaccine. The DNA of the CDR3 is TGTGCCAGCAGTCGATATATTCGGGACAACACTGAAGCTTTCTTT. This encodes CASSRYIRDNTEAFF.